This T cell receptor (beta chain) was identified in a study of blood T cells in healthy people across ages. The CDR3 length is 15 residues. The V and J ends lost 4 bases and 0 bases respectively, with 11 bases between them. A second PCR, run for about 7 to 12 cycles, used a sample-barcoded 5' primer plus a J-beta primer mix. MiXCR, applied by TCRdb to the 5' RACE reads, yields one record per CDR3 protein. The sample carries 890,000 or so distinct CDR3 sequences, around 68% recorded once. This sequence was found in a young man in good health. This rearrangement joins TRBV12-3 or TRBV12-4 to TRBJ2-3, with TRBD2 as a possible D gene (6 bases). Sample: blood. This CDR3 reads CASSWGGRSTDTQYF. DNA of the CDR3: TGTGCCAGCAGTTGGGGTGGGAGGAGCACAGATACGCAGTATTTT.